This T cell receptor (beta chain) was recorded in a study of CD8+ T cells in alopecia areata. In the study overall: The tofacitinib course ran for 6 to 18 months and was followed by 6 months off drug. Severity scoring for treated patients was based on the percentage of affected scalp area. Whole-study results and caveats: Researchers say the link of baseline CD8+ expansion to response remains uncertain, with one nonresponder. TCR sharing across patients was less clear than in mice, possibly HLA-related.

Isolated RNA was reverse transcribed into cDNA used as the sequencing template. The data were produced by immunoSEQ multiplex PCR, yet TCRdb's version contains in-frame clones alone and is incomplete. The sample shows about 210,000 clones, around 65% of them seen only once. Germline values: CDR1 SQVTM, CDR2 ANQGSEA. Trimming removed 6 bases from V and 2 bases from J, with 18 bases in between. This CDR3 has 15 residues. This clone was observed a handful of times. The antigen remains undetermined. As to treatment: oral pan-JAK inhibitor, 5-10 mg twice daily. The chain couples TRBV29-1 to TRBJ2-3; no clear D. The TCR sequence derives from a human donor with alopecia areata. Sample: CD4+ T cells sorted from blood, taken at week 4, from a patient treated with tofacitinib. In nucleotides, the CDR3 is TGCAGCGTGTTCAGTCCCCTAGGTCTCACAGATACGCAGTATTTT. Residues: CSVFSPLGLTDTQYF.